Below, 30 T cell receptor beta chains from the same sample are listed, as sequenced in a study of blood T cell repertoires in COVID-19. Sequencing used immunoSEQ multiplex PCR; TCRdb keeps in-frame clones, though not all of them. The sample lists roughly 130,000 clones, 70% to 80% occurring once. The material sequenced was peripheral blood. The receptors originated from a man aged 45-60 years with acute or convalescent COVID-19.

The chain's CDR3 is CASRPGTVFHEQYV. The DNA of the CDR3 is TGTGCCAGCAGGCCCGGGACAGTCTTCCACGAGCAGTACGTC. The J gene is TRBJ2-7, the V gene TRBV27; TRBD1 matches 7 bases. The V and J ends lost 6 bases and 5 bases, in that order; junction bases with no gene match: 10. CDR3 length: 14 residues. CDR1 and CDR2 from the germline V gene are MNHEY and SMNVEV (reference sequence).

This rearrangement joins TRBV5-4 to TRBJ2-2; 13 bases line up with TRBD2. The CDR3 is 18 amino acids. J was trimmed by 0 bases and V by 4 bases; bases with no gene match: 6. The germline V gene has CDR1 SGHNT and CDR2 YYREEE (reference sequence). Here the CDR3 reads CASSLGTSGDANTGELFF. CDR3 nucleotide sequence: TGTGCCAGCAGCCTAGGGACTAGCGGGGATGCGAACACCGGGGAGCTGTTTTTT.

The chain links TRBV2 to TRBJ1-6; D gene unclear. The V gene lost 8 bases and the J gene lost 7 bases, with 18 bases spanning the gap. The CDR3 sequence is 15 residues long. Germline lookup yields CDR1 SNHLY and CDR2 FYNNEI. The CDR3 nucleotides are TGTGCCAGCCTCCAGTCCCCGGGTGGGAATTCACCCCTCCACTTT. It is translated as CASLQSPGGNSPLHF.

This chain uses TRBV12-3 or TRBV12-4 with TRBJ2-7, with a tentative D call TRBD2 (6 bases). V was shortened by 9 bases and J by 5 bases, with 17 bases between the two germline ends. CDR3 size: 13 residues. The DNA for the CDR3 is TGTGCCAGTGCTCGTATCGGGGGTGACGAGCAGTACTTC. Translation gives CASARIGGDEQYF.

This clone occurred once. The V gene is TRBV9, the J gene TRBJ2-5; 10 bases fit TRBD2. The germline CDR1 and CDR2 sequences are SGDLS and YYNGEE. CDR3 length: 15 amino acids. The V gene end was trimmed by 5 bases and the J gene end by 4 bases; junction bases not matched to a gene: 8. The CDR3 nucleotides are TGTGCCAGCAGTTCAGCGGGGGGGCCCCCAGAGACCCAGTACTTC. Encoded protein: CASSSAGGPPETQYF.

This clone was detected a few times. This rearrangement joins TRBV6-5 to TRBJ1-1; D perhaps matches TRBD1 (6 bases). Germline V CDR1 and CDR2: MNHEY, SVGAGI. This CDR3 is built from 13 residues. V lost 11 bases, J lost 4 bases, and 17 bases lay in between. Here the CDR3 DNA reads TGTGCCTGCTGGGCGGGGGCGGGCACTGAAGCTTTCTTT. It translates to CACWAGAGTEAFF.

The table lists this clone with many counts. V gene TRBV2 combines with J gene TRBJ1-6; 8 bases align to TRBD1. The V and J ends lost 4 bases and 7 bases, in that order; junction bases with no gene match: 6. CDR1 is SNHLY, CDR2 FYNNEI, per germline. This CDR3 spans 15 amino acids. In DNA form, the CDR3 reads TGTGCCAGCAGTGGGGGAGGACAGGGCAATTCACCCCTCCACTTT. The encoded protein is CASSGGGQGNSPLHF. The full variable domain, rest sourced from reference TRBV2 and TRBJ1-6, is EPEVTQTPSHQVTQMGQEVILRCVPISNHLYFYWYRQILGQKVEFLVSFYNNEISEKSEIFDDQFSVERPDGSNFTLKIRSTKLEDSAMYFCASSGGGQGNSPLHFGNGTRLTVT.

This chain links TRBV7-2 with TRBJ1-5; 7 nucleotides match TRBD1. The junction had 9 bases not matched to a gene; V was cut back by 3 bases and J by 1 base. The CDR3 spans 17 residues. Germline lookup yields CDR1 SGHTA and CDR2 FQGNSA. The CDR3 DNA reads as TGTGCCAGCAGCTTCGCCACCGGGACAGAAAGCAATCAGCCCCAGCATTTT. Protein product: CASSFATGTESNQPQHF.

The chain couples TRBV19 to TRBJ1-1; a weak D match, TRBD1 (5 bases). The CDR3 extends over 14 amino acids. The germline CDR1 and CDR2 sequences are LNHDA and SQIVND (reference sequence). V lost 3 bases and J 5 bases, leaving 13 bases between the germline ends. CDR3 sequence: CASSIPLGGTEAFF. Here the CDR3 DNA reads TGTGCCAGTAGTATCCCTCTCGGGGGTACTGAAGCTTTCTTT.

The gene calls are TRBV4-2 and TRBJ2-3; 12 bases map to TRBD2. This CDR3 is 17 amino acids long. J lost 2 bases, V lost 3 bases, and 6 bases had no gene match. Germline V CDR1 and CDR2: LGHNA, YNFKEQ. CDR3 nucleotides: TGTGCCAGCAGCCATCCTACTAGCGGGGGGTCCACAGATACGCAGTATTTT. This codes for CASSHPTSGGSTDTQYF.

The V and J genes are TRBV12-3 or TRBV12-4 and TRBJ1-1, with a weak D call TRBD1 (5 bases). V was pared by 5 bases and J by 5 bases, with 9 bases between. The CDR3 spans 12 residues. The CDR3 loop reads CASSPGGTEAFF. In DNA form, the CDR3 reads TGTGCCAGCAGTCCCGGGGGGACTGAAGCTTTCTTT.

This chain links TRBV14 with TRBJ1-1, with TRBD1 matching over 8 bases. Trimming cost V 1 base and J 4 bases; bases outside gene matches: 2. The CDR3 length is 14 residues. The germline gives CDR1 SGHDN, CDR2 FVKESK. The DNA for the CDR3 is TGTGCCAGCAGCCAAGTAACAGGGGGCACTGAAGCTTTCTTT. Translating gives CASSQVTGGTEAFF.

This clone was seen once. CDR3 DNA: TGTGCCAGTAGTATAGGGCCCCTCGCCAACGAGCAGTACTTC. Translating it yields CASSIGPLANEQYF. This chain connects TRBV19 to TRBJ2-7, with no clear D. The CDR3 length is 14 residues. The V gene's germline CDR1 is LNHDA and CDR2 SQIVND (reference sequence). With 1 base removed from V and 5 bases from J, the gap between germline ends came to 12 bases.

The chain couples TRBV1 to TRBJ1-5; the DNA was not used to check the table's D call, TRBD1. TRBV1 is listed as a pseudogene. The CDR3 covers 15 residues. CDR3 in DNA: TGCACCAGCAGCCAAGATGAACAGGGCAATCAGCCCCAGCATTTT. Translated: CTSSQDEQGNQPQHF.

This clone was detected only once. This chain connects TRBV5-1 to TRBJ2-2; no clear D. Germline assignment: CDR1 SGHRS and CDR2 YFSETQ. V shed 2 bases and J shed 4 bases, with 9 bases lying between them. This CDR3 is 14 amino acids long. This CDR3 is CASSLRDSTGELFF. The DNA of the CDR3 is TGCGCCAGCAGCTTAAGAGATAGCACCGGGGAGCTGTTTTTT.

The V gene is TRBV15, the J gene TRBJ1-2, with 9 bases identical to TRBD1. This CDR3 contains 14 residues. Trimming at V came to 3 bases and at J to 1 base, leaving 0 bases not matched to a gene. Per the germline V gene, CDR1 is LNHNV and CDR2 is YYDKDF (reference sequence). In nucleotides, the CDR3 is TGTGCCACCAGCAGGGACAGGGGTAACTATGGCTACACCTTC. Translation: CATSRDRGNYGYTF.

The V gene is TRBV7-2, the J gene TRBJ2-3; D is perhaps TRBD2 (6 bases). The length of the CDR3 is 15 residues. CDR1 is SGHTA, CDR2 FQGNSA, per germline. Trimming left V 3 bases short and J 8 bases short, with 18 bases between. CDR3 DNA sequence: TGTGCCAGCAGCTTCCGGGACTCCGGGGAAGGTACGCAGTATTTT. Residues: CASSFRDSGEGTQYF.

This chain connects TRBV5-1 to TRBJ1-3, with D maybe TRBD1 (6 bases). V was shortened by 0 bases and J by 4 bases, with 14 bases between the two germline ends. Germline CDR1 is SGHRS and CDR2 is YFSETQ. The CDR3 totals 16 residues. The CDR3 loop is CASSLVGQLGGNTIYF. The CDR3 DNA follows: TGCGCCAGCAGCTTGGTAGGACAGCTAGGGGGAAACACCATATATTTT.

This rearrangement joins TRBV5-4 to TRBJ2-2, with 8 bases fitting TRBD2. CDR1 is SGHNT and CDR2 is YYREEE in the germline V gene (reference sequence). V lost 5 bases to trimming and J lost 0 bases; unmatched junction nucleotides: 3. The CDR3 is made up of 15 amino acids. The CDR3 bases are TGTGCCAGCAGTAGCGGGGCGCCGAACACCGGGGAGCTGTTTTTT. It is translated as CASSSGAPNTGELFF.

V usage is TRBV11-1 and J usage is TRBJ2-1, with D possibly matching TRBD2 (6 bases). Germline V gives CDR1 SGHAT, CDR2 FQDESV (reference sequence). This CDR3 is built from 14 residues. Deletions cut 5 bases from V and 4 bases from J, with 12 bases between. CDR3 residues: CASSRRDFYNEQFF. Here the CDR3 DNA reads TGTGCCAGCAGCCGCCGGGACTTTTACAATGAGCAGTTCTTC.

The rearrangement links TRBV12-5 to TRBJ2-1, with 8 nucleotides matching TRBD2. Germline CDR1 reads LGHNT; CDR2 reads FRNRAP. The CDR3 runs to 15 residues. V shed 2 bases, J shed 6 bases, and the junction held 6 bases outside the gene matches. The CDR3 loop reads CASGLPGGAGNEQFF. CDR3 DNA: TGTGCTAGTGGTTTGCCCGGGGGGGCGGGCAATGAGCAGTTCTTC.

This chain joins TRBV5-4 and TRBJ1-4; D perhaps matches TRBD1 (6 bases). The CDR3 is 15 amino acids. Germline CDR1 reads SGHNT; CDR2 reads YYREEE (reference sequence). Trimming removed 3 bases from V and 6 bases from J, with 15 bases in between. DNA of the CDR3: TGTGCCAGCAGCTCCAAACAGGGCTGGGATGAAAAACTGTTTTTT. Its protein is CASSSKQGWDEKLFF.

The V and J genes are TRBV19 and TRBJ1-5; D is undetermined. Per the germline V gene, CDR1 is LNHDA and CDR2 is SQIVND (reference sequence). This CDR3 has 14 amino acids. V lost 10 bases and J 1 base, leaving 14 bases between the germline ends. This CDR3 reads CAIKYAGSNQPQHF. The CDR3 DNA sequence: TGTGCCATCAAGTATGCGGGAAGCAATCAGCCCCAGCATTTT. The entire variable domain, with the rest obtained from reference TRBV19 and TRBJ1-5, is as follows: DGGITQSPKYLFRKEGQNVTLSCEQNLNHDAMYWYRQDPGQGLRLIYYSQIVNDFQKGDIAEGYSVSREKKESFPLTVTSAQKNPTAFYLCAIKYAGSNQPQHFGDGTRLSIL.

This clone turned up a few times. The rearrangement joins TRBV6-2 or TRBV6-3 to TRBJ1-6; 8 nucleotides match TRBD1. CDR1 is MNHEY and CDR2 is SVGEGT in the germline V gene. V shed 5 bases and J 8 bases; nucleotides not matched to a gene: 8. This CDR3 comprises 15 residues. The CDR3 reads CASSDPTGVHSPLHF. The CDR3 DNA sequence: TGTGCCAGCAGTGACCCGACAGGGGTGCATTCACCCCTCCACTTT.

This chain connects TRBV7-9 to TRBJ1-1, with a tentative D call TRBD1 (5 bases). The CDR3 runs 14 residues. V lost 7 bases, J lost 4 bases, and 16 bases lay in between. Germline V gene data show CDR1 as SEHNR and CDR2 as FQNEAQ (reference sequence). CDR3 protein: CASNLQGGSTEAFF. CDR3 in DNA: TGTGCCAGCAACCTCCAGGGAGGAAGCACTGAAGCTTTCTTT. Using reference TRBV7-9 and TRBJ1-1 for the parts outside the CDR3, the full variable domain is DTGVSQNPRHKITKRGQNVTFRCDPISEHNRLYWYRQTLGQGPEFLTYFQNEAQLEKSRLLSDRFSAERPKGSFSTLEIQRTEQGDSAMYLCASNLQGGSTEAFFGQGTRLTVV.

This chain uses TRBV5-1 with TRBJ1-4, with no clear D. The CDR3 consists of 14 residues. Trimming left V 2 bases short and J 10 bases short, with 15 bases between. CDR1 is SGHRS, CDR2 YFSETQ, per germline. CDR3 coding DNA: TGCGCCAGCAGCTTCGAGGGAGAGTTTGGAAAACTGTTTTTT. This translates into CASSFEGEFGKLFF.

The rearrangement uses TRBV5-4 and TRBJ2-5; 7 bases are shared with TRBD1. CDR1 and CDR2 from the germline V gene are SGHNT and YYREEE (reference sequence). This CDR3 contains 16 residues. V trimming: 4 bases; J trimming: 4 bases; junction bases outside the gene matches: 13. Here the CDR3 reads CASSRGSTGLSETQYF. The CDR3 bases are TGTGCCAGCAGCCGGGGTTCGACAGGGCTGTCAGAGACCCAGTACTTC.

This clone has just a few counts. The chain uses TRBV5-5 and TRBJ1-2, with D perhaps TRBD1 (6 bases). Trimming cost V 3 bases and J 4 bases, with 16 bases left between them. The length of the CDR3 is 15 residues. Germline lookup yields CDR1 SGHKS and CDR2 YYEKEE (reference sequence). The CDR3 reads CASSSPRQVGYGYTF. The CDR3 bases are TGTGCCAGCAGCTCCCCGCGACAGGTGGGCTATGGCTACACCTTC.

V is TRBV7-9 and J is TRBJ1-2; D gene ambiguous. The CDR3 runs to 12 residues. V was shortened by 1 base and J by 8 bases, with 8 bases between the two germline ends. From germline, CDR1 is SEHNR and CDR2 FQNEAQ (reference sequence). CDR3 residues: CASSLEGGGYTF. The CDR3 DNA sequence: TGTGCCAGCAGCTTAGAAGGCGGCGGCTACACCTTC.

The chain links TRBV4-2 to TRBJ1-2, with D possibly TRBD1 on 5 matching bases. The CDR3 is 15 residues long. Trimming took 4 bases from V and 7 from J, leaving 19 bases between them. CDR1 and CDR2 (germline): LGHNA, YNFKEQ. The CDR3, as DNA: TGTGCCAGCAGCCCCCAAGATGCAGGGATTGGTGGCTACACCTTC. Its translation is CASSPQDAGIGGYTF.